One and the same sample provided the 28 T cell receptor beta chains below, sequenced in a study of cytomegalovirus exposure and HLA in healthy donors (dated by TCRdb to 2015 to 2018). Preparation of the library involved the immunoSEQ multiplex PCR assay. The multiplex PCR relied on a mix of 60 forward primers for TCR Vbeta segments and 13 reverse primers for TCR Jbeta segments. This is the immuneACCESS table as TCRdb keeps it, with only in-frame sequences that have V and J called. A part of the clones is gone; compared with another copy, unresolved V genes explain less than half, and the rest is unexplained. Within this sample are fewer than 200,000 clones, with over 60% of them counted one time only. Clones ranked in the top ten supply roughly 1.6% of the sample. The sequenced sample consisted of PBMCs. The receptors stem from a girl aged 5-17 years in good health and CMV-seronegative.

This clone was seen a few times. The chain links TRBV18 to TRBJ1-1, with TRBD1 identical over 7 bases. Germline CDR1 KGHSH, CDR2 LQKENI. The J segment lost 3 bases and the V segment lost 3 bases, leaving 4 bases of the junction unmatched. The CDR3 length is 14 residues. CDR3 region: CASSPTGTDTEAFF. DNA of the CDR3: TGTGCCAGCTCACCTACCGGGACAGACACTGAAGCTTTCTTT.

CDR3 bases: TGCGCCAGCAGCTCAGGGTGGACCCAAGAGACCCAGTACTTC. This encodes CASSSGWTQETQYF. This chain joins TRBV5-1 and TRBJ2-5, with TRBD1 as a possible D gene (5 bases). CDR1 SGHRS and CDR2 YFSETQ come from the germline V gene. The length of the CDR3 is 14 residues. V was pared by 3 bases and J by 1 base, with 10 bases between.

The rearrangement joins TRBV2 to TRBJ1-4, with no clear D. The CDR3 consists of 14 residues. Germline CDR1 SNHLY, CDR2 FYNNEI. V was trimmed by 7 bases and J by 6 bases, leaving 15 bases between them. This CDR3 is CASIREPWDEKLFF. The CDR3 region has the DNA TGTGCCAGCATCCGGGAGCCGTGGGATGAAAAACTGTTTTTT.

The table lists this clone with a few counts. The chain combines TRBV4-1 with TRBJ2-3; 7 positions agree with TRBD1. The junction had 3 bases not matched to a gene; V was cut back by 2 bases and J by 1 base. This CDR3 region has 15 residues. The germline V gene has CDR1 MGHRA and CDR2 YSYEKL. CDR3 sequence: CASSQSGGGTDTQYF. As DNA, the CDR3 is TGCGCCAGCAGCCAATCAGGGGGAGGCACAGATACGCAGTATTTT.

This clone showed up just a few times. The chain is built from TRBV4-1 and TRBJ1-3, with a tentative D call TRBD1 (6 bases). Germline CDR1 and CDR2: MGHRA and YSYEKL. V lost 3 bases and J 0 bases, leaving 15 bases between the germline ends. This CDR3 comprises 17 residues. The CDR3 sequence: CASSQLRTAGSGNTIYF. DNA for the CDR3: TGCGCCAGCAGCCAGCTCCGGACAGCCGGCTCTGGAAACACCATATATTTT.

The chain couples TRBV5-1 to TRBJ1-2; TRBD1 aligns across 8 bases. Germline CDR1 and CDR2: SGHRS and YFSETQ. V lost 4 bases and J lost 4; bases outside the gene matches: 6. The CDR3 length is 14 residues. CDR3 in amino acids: CASSIDRGGYGYTF. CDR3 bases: TGCGCCAGCAGCATCGACAGGGGAGGCTATGGCTACACCTTC. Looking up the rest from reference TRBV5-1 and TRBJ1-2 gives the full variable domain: KAGVTQTPRYLIKTRGQQVTLSCSPISGHRSVSWYQQTPGQGLQFLFEYFSETQRNKGNFPGRFSGRQFSNSRSEMNVSTLELGDSALYLCASSIDRGGYGYTFGSGTRLTVV.

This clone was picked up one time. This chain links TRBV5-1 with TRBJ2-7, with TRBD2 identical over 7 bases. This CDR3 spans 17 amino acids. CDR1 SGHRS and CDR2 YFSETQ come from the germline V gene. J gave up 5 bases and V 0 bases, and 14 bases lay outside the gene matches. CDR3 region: CASSLAGILGGSDEQYF. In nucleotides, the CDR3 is TGCGCCAGCAGCTTGGCCGGTATCTTGGGGGGGAGTGACGAGCAGTACTTC. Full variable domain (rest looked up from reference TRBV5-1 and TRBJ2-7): KAGVTQTPRYLIKTRGQQVTLSCSPISGHRSVSWYQQTPGQGLQFLFEYFSETQRNKGNFPGRFSGRQFSNSRSEMNVSTLELGDSALYLCASSLAGILGGSDEQYFGPGTRLTVT.

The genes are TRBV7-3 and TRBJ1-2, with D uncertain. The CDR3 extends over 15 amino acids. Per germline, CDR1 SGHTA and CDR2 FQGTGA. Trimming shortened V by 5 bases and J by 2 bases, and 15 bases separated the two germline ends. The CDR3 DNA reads TGTGCCAGCAGCCCTTCCGGGAGTTCAAACTATGGCTACACCTTC. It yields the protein CASSPSGSSNYGYTF.

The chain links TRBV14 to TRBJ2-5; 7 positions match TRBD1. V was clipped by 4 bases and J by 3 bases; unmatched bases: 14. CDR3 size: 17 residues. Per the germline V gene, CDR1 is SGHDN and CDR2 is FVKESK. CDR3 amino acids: CASSRRGRMTGKETQYF. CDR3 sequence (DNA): TGTGCCAGCAGCCGTAGGGGCAGAATGACAGGGAAAGAGACCCAGTACTTC.

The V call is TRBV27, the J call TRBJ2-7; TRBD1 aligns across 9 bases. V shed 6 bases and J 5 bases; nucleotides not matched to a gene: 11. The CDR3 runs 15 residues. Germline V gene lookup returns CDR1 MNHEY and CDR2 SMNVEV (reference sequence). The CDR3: CASRDLGQGVHEQYF. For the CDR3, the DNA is TGTGCCAGCAGAGACCTGGGACAGGGTGTCCACGAGCAGTACTTC.

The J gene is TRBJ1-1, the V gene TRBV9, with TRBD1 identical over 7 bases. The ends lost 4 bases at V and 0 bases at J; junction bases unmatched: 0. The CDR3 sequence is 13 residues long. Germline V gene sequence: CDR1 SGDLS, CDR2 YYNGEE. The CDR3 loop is CASSQGVNTEAFF. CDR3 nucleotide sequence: TGTGCCAGCAGCCAGGGGGTGAACACTGAAGCTTTCTTT.

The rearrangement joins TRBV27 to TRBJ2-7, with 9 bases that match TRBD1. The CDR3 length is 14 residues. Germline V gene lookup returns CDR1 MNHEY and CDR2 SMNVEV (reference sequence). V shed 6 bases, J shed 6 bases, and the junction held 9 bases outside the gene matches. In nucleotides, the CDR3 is TGTGCCAGCAGCCTTCCACGGACAGGGGCCGAGCAGTACTTC. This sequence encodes CASSLPRTGAEQYF.

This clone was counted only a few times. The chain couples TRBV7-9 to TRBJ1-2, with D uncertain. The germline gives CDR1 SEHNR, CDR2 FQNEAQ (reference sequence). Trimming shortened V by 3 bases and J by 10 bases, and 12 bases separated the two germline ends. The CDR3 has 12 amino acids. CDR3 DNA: TGTGCCAGCAGCTTTTTCTGGGCTTACTACACCTTC. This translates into CASSFFWAYYTF.

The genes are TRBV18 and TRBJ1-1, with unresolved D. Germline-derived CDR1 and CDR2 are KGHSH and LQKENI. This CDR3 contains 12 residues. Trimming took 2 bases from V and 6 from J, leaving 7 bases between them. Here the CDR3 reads CASSPDRAEAFF. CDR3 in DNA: TGTGCCAGCTCACCAGACCGGGCTGAAGCTTTCTTT.

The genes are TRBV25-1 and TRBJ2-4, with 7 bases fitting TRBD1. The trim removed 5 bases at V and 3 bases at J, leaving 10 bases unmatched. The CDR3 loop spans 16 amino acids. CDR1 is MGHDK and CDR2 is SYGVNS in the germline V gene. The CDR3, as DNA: TGTGCCAGCAGTCCACAGACAGGGCAGGTCAAAAACATTCAGTACTTC. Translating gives CASSPQTGQVKNIQYF.

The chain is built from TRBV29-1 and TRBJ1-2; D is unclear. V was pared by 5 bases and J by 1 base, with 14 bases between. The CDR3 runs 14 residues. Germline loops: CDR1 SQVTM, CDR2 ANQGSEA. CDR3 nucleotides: TGCAGCGTTTTTTCAGAGGAGGTTAACTATGGCTACACCTTC. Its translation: CSVFSEEVNYGYTF.

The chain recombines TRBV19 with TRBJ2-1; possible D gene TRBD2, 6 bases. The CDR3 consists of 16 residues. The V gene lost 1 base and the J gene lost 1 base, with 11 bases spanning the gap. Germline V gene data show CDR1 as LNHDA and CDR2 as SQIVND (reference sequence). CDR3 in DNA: TGTGCCAGTAGTATAGGGGGGACTCTATCCTACAATGAGCAGTTCTTC. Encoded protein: CASSIGGTLSYNEQFF.

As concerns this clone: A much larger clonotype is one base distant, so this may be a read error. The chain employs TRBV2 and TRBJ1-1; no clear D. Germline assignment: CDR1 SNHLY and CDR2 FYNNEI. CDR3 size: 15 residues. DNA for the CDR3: TGTGCCAGCACACTGGACTCCCTGGATGACACTGAAGTTTTCTTT. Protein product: CASTLDSLDDTEVFF.

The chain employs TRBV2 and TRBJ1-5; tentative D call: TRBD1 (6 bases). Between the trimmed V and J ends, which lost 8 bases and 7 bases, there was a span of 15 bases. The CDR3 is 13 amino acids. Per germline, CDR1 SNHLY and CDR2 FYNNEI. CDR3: CASQGGGGQPQHF. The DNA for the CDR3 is TGTGCCAGCCAAGGGGGGGGAGGCCAGCCCCAGCATTTT.

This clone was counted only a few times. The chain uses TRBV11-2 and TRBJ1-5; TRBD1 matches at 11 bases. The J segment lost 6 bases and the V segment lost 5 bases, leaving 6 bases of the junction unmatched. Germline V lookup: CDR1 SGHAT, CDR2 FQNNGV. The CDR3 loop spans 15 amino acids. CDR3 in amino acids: CASSGGQGAFQPQHF. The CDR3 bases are TGTGCCAGCAGCGGCGGACAGGGGGCCTTTCAGCCCCAGCATTTT.

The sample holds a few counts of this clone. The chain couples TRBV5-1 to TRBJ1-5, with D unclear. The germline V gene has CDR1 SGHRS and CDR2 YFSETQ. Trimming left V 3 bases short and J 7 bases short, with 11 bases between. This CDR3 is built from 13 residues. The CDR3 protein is CASSSVGGQPQHF. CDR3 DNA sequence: TGCGCCAGCAGCTCGGTGGGAGGACAGCCCCAGCATTTT.

CDR3 protein: CASSLDLRGHNEQFF. CDR3 coding DNA: TGTGCCAGCAGCTTGGACCTACGCGGCCACAATGAGCAGTTCTTC. The V and J genes are TRBV5-4 and TRBJ2-1; D gene unclear. This CDR3 is built from 15 residues. Trimming removed 0 bases at V and 5 bases at J, with 12 bases between. Germline CDR1 SGHNT, CDR2 YYREEE (reference sequence).

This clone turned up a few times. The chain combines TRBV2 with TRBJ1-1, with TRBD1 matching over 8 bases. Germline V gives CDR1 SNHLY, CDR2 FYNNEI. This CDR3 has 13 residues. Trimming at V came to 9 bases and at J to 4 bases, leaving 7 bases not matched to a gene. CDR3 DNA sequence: TGTGCCAGTCAGGGGGCTGGGAGCACTGAAGCTTTCTTT. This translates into CASQGAGSTEAFF.

CDR3 sequence: CASSVSGGDNEQFF. The CDR3 DNA is TGCGCCAGCAGCGTTAGCGGGGGTGACAATGAGCAGTTCTTC. The V call is TRBV5-1, the J call TRBJ2-1; 9 bases match TRBD2. The J segment lost 5 bases and the V segment lost 4 bases, leaving 4 bases of the junction unmatched. Germline V gene data show CDR1 as SGHRS and CDR2 as YFSETQ. The CDR3 contains 14 residues.

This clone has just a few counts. This chain's CDR3 is CATLHPQAAGELFF. DNA for the CDR3: TGTGCCACCCTCCATCCACAGGCTGCCGGGGAGCTGTTTTTT. The J gene is TRBJ2-2, the V gene TRBV2, with D perhaps matching TRBD1 (5 bases). The germline gives CDR1 SNHLY, CDR2 FYNNEI. This CDR3 has 14 residues. Between the trimmed V and J ends, which lost 10 bases and 6 bases, there was a span of 18 bases.

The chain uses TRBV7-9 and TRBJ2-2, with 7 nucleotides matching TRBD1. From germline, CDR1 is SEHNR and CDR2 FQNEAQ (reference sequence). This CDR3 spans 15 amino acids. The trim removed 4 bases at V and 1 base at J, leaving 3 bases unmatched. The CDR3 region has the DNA TGTGCCAGCAGCTGGTGGGACAGGAACACCGGGGAGCTGTTTTTT. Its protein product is CASSWWDRNTGELFF.

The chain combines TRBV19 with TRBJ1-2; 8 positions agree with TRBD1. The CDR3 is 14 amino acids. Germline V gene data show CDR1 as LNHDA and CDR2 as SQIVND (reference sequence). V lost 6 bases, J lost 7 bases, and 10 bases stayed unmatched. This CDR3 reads CASSVRQGSGGYTF. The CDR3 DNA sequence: TGTGCCAGTAGCGTTAGACAGGGGAGTGGTGGCTACACCTTC.

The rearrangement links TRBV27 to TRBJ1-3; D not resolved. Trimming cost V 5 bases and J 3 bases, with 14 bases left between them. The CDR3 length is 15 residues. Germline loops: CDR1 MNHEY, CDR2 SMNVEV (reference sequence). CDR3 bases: TGTGCCAGCAGTCTCCTGGGGAGGAATGGAAACACCATATATTTT. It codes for CASSLLGRNGNTIYF.